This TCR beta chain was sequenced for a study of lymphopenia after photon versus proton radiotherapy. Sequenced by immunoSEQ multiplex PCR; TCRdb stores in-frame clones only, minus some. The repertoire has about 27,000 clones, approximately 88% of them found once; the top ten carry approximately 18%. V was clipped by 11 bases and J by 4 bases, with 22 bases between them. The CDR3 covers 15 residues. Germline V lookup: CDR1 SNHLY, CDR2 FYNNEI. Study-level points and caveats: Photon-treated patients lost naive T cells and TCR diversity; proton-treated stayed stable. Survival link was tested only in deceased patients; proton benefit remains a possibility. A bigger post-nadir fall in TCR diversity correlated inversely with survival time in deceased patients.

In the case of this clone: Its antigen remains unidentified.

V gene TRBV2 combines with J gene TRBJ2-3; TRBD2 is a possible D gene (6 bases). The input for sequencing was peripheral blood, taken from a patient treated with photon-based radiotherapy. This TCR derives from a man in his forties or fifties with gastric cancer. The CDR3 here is CARRGGGLKADTQYF. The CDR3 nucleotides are TGTGCCCGCCGGGGTGGGGGACTTAAGGCAGATACGCAGTATTTT.